The rows below give T cell receptor beta chains drawn from one sample of a study of T cell responses to AZD1222 COVID-19 vaccine. Clones were read by immunoSEQ multiplex PCR, and TCRdb kept only the in-frame ones, dropping some. The data hold approximately 70,000 clones, with around 90% observed a single time. The sample here was peripheral blood, taken on day 0 of AZD1222 vaccination. The source of these receptors is an adult in good health. The CDR3 runs from the conserved cysteine through the conserved F or W. D genes are given only for firm matches. A clone size is listed for some rows: how often the clone was seen (once, few, many), or a class if it is expanded.

D | J | size | V | CDR3 | DNA
- | TRBJ2-3 | - | TRBV29-1 | CSVERPDDTQYF | TGCAGCGTTGAACGCCCGGACGATACGCAGTATTTT
- | TRBJ1-1 | - | TRBV5-6 | CASSRETVMNTEAFF | TGTGCCAGCAGCAGGGAAACAGTAATGAACACTGAAGCTTTCTTT
TRBD1 | TRBJ1-2 | few | TRBV5-1 | CASSFTGGSDYGYTF | TGCGCCAGCAGCTTTACAGGGGGGAGCGACTATGGCTACACCTTC
- | TRBJ1-4 | - | TRBV25-1 | CASSFDTGLNEKLFF | TGTGCCAGCAGTTTCGACACTGGCCTTAATGAAAAACTGTTTTTT
- | TRBJ1-1 | once | TRBV28 | CASTRGTEAFF | TGTGCCAGCACCAGGGGCACTGAAGCTTTCTTT
TRBD1 | TRBJ1-2 | - | TRBV27 | CASSLSGQGTSGMNYGYTF | TGTGCCAGCAGTTTATCCGGACAGGGGACTTCAGGAATGAACTATGGCTACACCTTC
- | TRBJ1-5 | - | TRBV6-2/TRBV6-3 | CASSSQGGQPQHF | TGTGCCAGCAGTTCACAGGGTGGTCAGCCCCAGCATTTT
TRBD1 | TRBJ1-2 | - | TRBV30 | CAWSVVRTGGNYGYTF | TGTGCCTGGAGTGTCGTCCGGACAGGGGGCAACTATGGCTACACCTTC
TRBD2 | TRBJ2-5 | - | TRBV2 | CARGLAEEETQYF | TGTGCCCGAGGACTAGCGGAAGAAGAGACCCAGTACTTC
- | TRBJ1-1 | - | TRBV6-5 | CASRREDTEAFF | TGTGCCAGCAGAAGGGAGGACACTGAAGCTTTCTTT
- | TRBJ1-5 | - | TRBV11-3 | CASSFPRQVSNQPQHF | TGTGCCAGCAGCTTCCCACGACAGGTCAGCAATCAGCCCCAGCATTTT
- | TRBJ1-2 | once | TRBV15 | CATSGMIEEGYGYTF | TGTGCCACCAGCGGCATGATCGAAGAGGGGTATGGCTACACCTTC
- | TRBJ2-7 | - | TRBV27 | CASIGVGGLYEQYF | TGTGCCAGCATTGGCGTGGGGGGGCTGTACGAGCAGTACTTC
- | TRBJ2-6 | - | TRBV25-1 | CASSESQGGRTGANVLTF | TGTGCCAGCAGTGAATCGCAGGGGGGGAGAACTGGGGCCAACGTCCTGACTTTC
- | TRBJ1-1 | - | TRBV15 | CATSSRGSEAFF | TGTGCCACCAGCAGTAGGGGCTCTGAAGCTTTCTTT
- | TRBJ1-6 | - | TRBV18 | CASSRIIAASDNSPLHF | TGTGCCAGCTCACGCATTATCGCGGCTAGTGATAATTCACCCCTCCACTTT
- | TRBJ2-1 | once | TRBV3-1/TRBV3-2 | CASSQGFRQSGPIEQFF | TGTGCCAGCAGCCAGGGTTTTCGGCAGTCCGGTCCCATTGAGCAGTTCTTC
TRBD1 | TRBJ1-5 | - | TRBV24-1 | CATSDDIRGYQPQHF | TGTGCCACCAGTGATGATATCAGGGGGTATCAGCCCCAGCATTTT
TRBD1 | TRBJ2-7 | - | TRBV19 | CASRTRGSYEQYF | TGCGCCAGTAGAACCAGGGGGTCCTACGAGCAGTACTTC
TRBD2 | TRBJ2-5 | - | TRBV7-9 | CASSLTAGGETQYF | TGTGCCAGCAGCTTAACAGCGGGGGGAGAGACCCAGTACTTC
- | TRBJ2-5 | - | TRBV11-2 | CASSLSGSEETQYF | TGTGCCAGCAGCTTATCAGGGTCTGAAGAGACCCAGTACTTC
- | TRBJ1-5 | - | TRBV5-8 | CASRFSGYSNQPQHF | TGTGCCAGCAGATTTTCGGGTTATAGCAATCAGCCCCAGCATTTT
- | TRBJ2-4 | - | TRBV5-5 | CASSFWQGGNIQYF | TGTGCCAGCAGCTTCTGGCAGGGTGGAAACATTCAGTACTTC
- | TRBJ1-6 | - | TRBV7-8 | CASSFGGSYNSPLHF | TGTGCCAGCAGCTTTGGGGGTTCCTATAATTCACCCCTCCACTTT
- | TRBJ2-7 | - | TRBV5-1 | CASSSGAQGENEQYF | TGCGCCAGCAGCTCGGGGGCCCAGGGTGAGAACGAGCAGTACTTC
TRBD1 | TRBJ1-2 | few | TRBV2 | CASSAGQGYYGYTF | TGTGCCAGCAGTGCGGGACAGGGATACTATGGCTACACCTTC
- | TRBJ1-1 | - | TRBV7-2 | CASSTRGGTHEAFF | TGTGCCAGCAGTACTAGAGGGGGGACCCATGAAGCTTTCTTT
- | TRBJ1-1 | - | TRBV11-3 | CASSLGQAAEAFF | TGTGCCAGCAGCTTAGGGCAGGCGGCTGAAGCTTTCTTT
- | TRBJ2-1 | - | TRBV3-1/TRBV3-2 | CASSQLIFVPYNEQFF | TGTGCCAGCAGCCAACTTATATTTGTCCCCTACAATGAGCAGTTCTTC
TRBD1 | TRBJ1-6 | - | TRBV30 | CAGRGEYNSPLHF | TGTGCCGGCAGGGGGGAATATAATTCACCCCTCCACTTT
- | TRBJ1-3 | - | TRBV30 | CAWSVGSGNTIYF | TGTGCCTGGAGTGTAGGCTCTGGAAACACCATATATTTT
- | TRBJ1-1 | - | TRBV20-1 | CSARPRGAFF | TGCAGTGCTAGACCAAGGGGAGCTTTCTTT
- | TRBJ2-6 | - | TRBV30 | CAWSVQLGANVLTF | TGTGCCTGGAGTGTACAGTTGGGGGCCAACGTCCTGACTTTC
- | TRBJ1-4 | - | TRBV28 | CASSLRSHALKGKLFF | TGTGCCAGCAGTTTACGGTCGCATGCCTTGAAAGGGAAACTGTTTTTT
- | TRBJ1-6 | - | TRBV28 | CASSLGSHNSPLHF | TGTGCCAGCAGTTTAGGGAGTCACAATTCACCCCTCCACTTT
- | TRBJ1-3 | - | TRBV7-2 | CASSSGRGSYSGNTIYF | TGTGCCAGCAGCTCAGGGCGAGGGTCGTACTCTGGAAACACCATATATTTT
- | TRBJ1-4 | - | TRBV5-1 | CASSWTDNNEKLFF | TGCGCCAGCAGCTGGACGGATAATAATGAAAAACTGTTTTTT
TRBD1 | TRBJ2-3 | - | TRBV7-2 | CASSSGTGADTQYF | TGTGCCAGCAGCTCCGGGACAGGAGCAGATACGCAGTATTTT